This paragraph covers one TCR beta chain sequence. V lost 3 bases and J 6 bases, leaving 14 bases between the germline ends. The germline CDR1 and CDR2 sequences are LGHDT and YNNKEL (reference sequence). This CDR3 comprises 14 residues. This table comes from immunoSEQ multiplex PCR, and its TCRdb copy is limited to in-frame clones, with some not included. This repertoire shows fewer than 120,000 clones, around 80% found once; its top ten account for 3% to 4%. This specimen comes from a study of blood T cell repertoires in COVID-19. Study as a whole: Samples came from the United States, Italy and Spain, spanning acute and convalescent COVID-19. T cells, B-cell-depleted T cells, or PBMCs supplied cDNA or gDNA.

Sample: peripheral blood. The chain carries TRBV3-1 (or the pseudogene TRBV3-2) and TRBJ1-1; D gene uncertain. This TCR was sampled from a woman at least 80 years old with acute or convalescent COVID-19. The CDR3 sequence is CASSHASGGSEAFF. CDR3 DNA sequence: TGTGCCAGCAGCCACGCTAGTGGTGGATCTGAAGCTTTCTTT.